This T cell receptor beta chain was profiled in a study of CD8 T cells in ankylosing spondylitis. Overall study findings and caveats: Reactive arthritis synovial fluid and blood previously showed some of these motif variants. The study looked at matched synovial fluid samples from ankylosing spondylitis patients. Disease-linked clones were reported to be significantly enriched there.

As for this clonotype: Its antigen remains unidentified.

This CDR3 contains 14 residues. The germline gives CDR1 MNHNS, CDR2 SASEGT. V lost 6 bases, J lost 6 bases, and 17 bases lay in between. Library preparation for TCR beta used quantitative 5'-RACE with molecular barcodes. TCRdb re-derived calls from the 5' RACE reads in MiXCR, one entry per CDR3 protein. The table lists under 300,000 distinct CDR3 sequences, over 8.5% of them singletons. The V and J genes are TRBV6-1 and TRBJ1-1, with D tentatively TRBD1 (5 bases). The sequence came from a male donor with ankylosing spondylitis or in good health (not recorded which). Sequencing was performed on blood, either unsorted or a sorted T cell fraction (not recorded which). As DNA, the CDR3 is TGTGCCAGCAGCAAACGGGGGGTCGTGGCTGAAGCTTTCTTT. It specifies CASSKRGVVAEAFF.